This is a list of T cell receptor beta chains from one sample in a study of blood T cell repertoires in COVID-19. TCRdb keeps only in-frame clones here, not all; method: immunoSEQ multiplex PCR. The sample yields 350,000 to 550,000 clones, roughly 85% seen once. Sequencing was done on a sample of PBMCs or T cells enriched from blood (not recorded which). The receptors here all came from a young woman with acute COVID-19. Each CDR3 is given with its conserved first and last residue. Each record gives: CDR3 length, D gene, clone size, V gene, J gene, CDR3 protein, CDR3 DNA. D genes are given only for firm matches. Size is stated for part of the rows, as once, few or many counts, or as a class when the clone is expanded.

cdr3_length: 17; d_call: .; clone_size: once; v_call: TRBV21-1; j_call: TRBJ2-2; cdr3_aa: CASSNGQGEMNTGELFF; cdr3_nt: TGTGCCAGCAGCAACGGACAGGGGGAAATGAACACCGGGGAGCTGTTTTTT
cdr3_length: 15; d_call: TRBD1; clone_size: .; v_call: TRBV19; j_call: TRBJ2-3; cdr3_aa: CASTKTPGQGGTQYF; cdr3_nt: TGTGCCAGTACCAAGACTCCGGGACAGGGAGGTACGCAGTATTTT
cdr3_length: 17; d_call: TRBD2; clone_size: .; v_call: TRBV4-3; j_call: TRBJ2-7; cdr3_aa: CASSQDTRTSTPYEQYF; cdr3_nt: TGCGCCAGCAGCCAAGATACCCGGACTAGCACTCCCTACGAGCAGTACTTC
cdr3_length: 13; d_call: .; clone_size: .; v_call: TRBV11-2; j_call: TRBJ2-1; cdr3_aa: CASSLEALNEQFF; cdr3_nt: TGTGCCAGCAGCTTAGAGGCACTAAACGAGCAGTTCTTC
cdr3_length: 13; d_call: .; clone_size: .; v_call: TRBV14; j_call: TRBJ1-1; cdr3_aa: CASSPGGPRVAFF; cdr3_nt: TGTGCCAGCAGCCCGGGGGGGCCCCGAGTTGCTTTCTTT
cdr3_length: 13; d_call: TRBD1; clone_size: .; v_call: TRBV5-1; j_call: TRBJ1-1; cdr3_aa: CASRQGVNTEAFF; cdr3_nt: TGCGCCAGTCGACAGGGGGTGAACACTGAAGCTTTCTTT
cdr3_length: 12; d_call: .; clone_size: .; v_call: TRBV6-2/TRBV6-3; j_call: TRBJ2-3; cdr3_aa: CASSYAGDTQYF; cdr3_nt: TGTGCCAGCAGTTACGCGGGGGATACGCAGTATTTT
cdr3_length: 15; d_call: TRBD1; clone_size: .; v_call: TRBV7-2; j_call: TRBJ1-4; cdr3_aa: CASSGQGQANEKLFF; cdr3_nt: TGTGCCAGCAGCGGCCAGGGACAGGCAAATGAAAAACTGTTTTTT
cdr3_length: 14; d_call: TRBD1; clone_size: .; v_call: TRBV28; j_call: TRBJ1-5; cdr3_aa: CASSSLQGVQPQHF; cdr3_nt: TGTGCCAGCAGTTCGCTCCAGGGGGTTCAGCCCCAGCATTTT
cdr3_length: 12; d_call: .; clone_size: .; v_call: TRBV27; j_call: TRBJ2-1; cdr3_aa: CASSPPSNEQFF; cdr3_nt: TGTGCCAGCAGTCCCCCCTCGAATGAGCAGTTCTTC
cdr3_length: 12; d_call: .; clone_size: .; v_call: TRBV9; j_call: TRBJ2-7; cdr3_aa: CASSPGSFEQYF; cdr3_nt: TGTGCCAGCAGCCCCGGTTCTTTCGAGCAGTACTTC
cdr3_length: 15; d_call: TRBD1; clone_size: few; v_call: TRBV7-8; j_call: TRBJ1-2; cdr3_aa: CASSFQTGKAYGYTF; cdr3_nt: TGTGCCAGCAGCTTTCAGACAGGGAAGGCCTATGGCTACACCTTC
cdr3_length: 13; d_call: TRBD1; clone_size: .; v_call: TRBV7-9; j_call: TRBJ1-2; cdr3_aa: CASSLQGAQGYTF; cdr3_nt: TGTGCCAGCAGCTTACAGGGGGCGCAGGGCTACACCTTC
cdr3_length: 13; d_call: .; clone_size: .; v_call: TRBV9; j_call: TRBJ2-1; cdr3_aa: CASSAYSANEQFF; cdr3_nt: TGTGCCAGCAGCGCGTATAGCGCCAATGAGCAGTTCTTC
cdr3_length: 14; d_call: TRBD1; clone_size: .; v_call: TRBV24-1; j_call: TRBJ2-2; cdr3_aa: CATMDRGSTGELFF; cdr3_nt: TGTGCCACCATGGACAGGGGATCCACCGGGGAGCTGTTTTTT